This T cell receptor beta chain was identified during a study of vaccination effects on CD4 cells after COVID-19. Before any sequencing was done, the ViraFEST assay used viral peptide pools to expand antigen-specific CD4+ T cells. Subsequent to a culture period of under twelve days, CD4+ T cells were isolated. Each person got two doses of an mRNA SARS-CoV-2 vaccine, BNT162b2 or mRNA-1273. People in the vaccine group had not been infected with SARS-CoV-2 before, and their nucleocapsid antibodies were negative. CDR1 and CDR2 from the germline V gene are SQVTM and ANQGSEA. Trimming took 1 base from V and 3 from J; bases not matched to a gene: 11. There are 16 residues in the CDR3. Assay: immunoSEQ multiplex PCR; the TCRdb copy retains only in-frame clones and omits some. In the table there are more than 40,000 clones, around 70% of which are singletons. Concerning this clone: Its antigen is not known.

Study observations and caveats: No early post-infection timepoints were available in the study, which also included few convalescent patients.

The material sequenced was CD4+ T cells from PBMCs cultured with HCoV-OC43 spike peptides, taken after COVID-19 vaccination. Described subset: HCoV-OC43 spike overlapping peptide pool stimulation. The rearrangement uses TRBV29-1 and TRBJ2-7; 8 bases line up with TRBD2. The receptor comes from a human donor who received a COVID-19 vaccine. The CDR3 DNA follows: TGCAGCGTTGAAGGTTACGGGGCGGGGGGCCTCTACGAGCAGTACTTC. This codes for CSVEGYGAGGLYEQYF.